This T cell receptor (beta chain) was retrieved from a study of vaccination effects on CD4 cells after COVID-19. Trimming took 5 bases from V and 1 from J, leaving 8 bases between them. CDR3 size: 13 residues. Assay: immunoSEQ multiplex PCR; the TCRdb copy retains only in-frame clones and omits some. The sample includes about 29,000 clones, roughly 74% of them seen just once. This clone was observed a single time. Its specificity is not known. Using viral peptide pools, the ViraFEST assay grew out antigen-specific CD4+ T cells prior to sequencing. With nine to eleven days of culture completed, CD4+ T cells were isolated. Either the BNT162b2 or mRNA-1273 vaccine was given to participants in two doses. Recipients of the vaccine had no prior SARS-CoV-2 infection and negative nucleocapsid antibodies.

Sequenced here: CD4+ T cells from PBMCs cultured with HCoV-OC43 spike peptides, sampled after COVID-19 vaccination. Subset specified: HCoV-OC43 spike overlapping peptide pool stimulation. The source is a human donor who received a COVID-19 vaccine. V gene TRBV12-3 or TRBV12-4 combines with J gene TRBJ1-2, with D possibly matching TRBD1 (5 bases). The CDR3 bases are TGTGCCAGCAGTCCCGACAGTAACTATGGCTACACCTTC. This encodes CASSPDSNYGYTF.